Listed here are 29 T cell receptor beta chains from one sample, sequenced in a study of patients and donors after allogeneic stem cell transplantation (TCRdb year 2020). Library prep was done by RT-PCR. Sequencer: NextSeq 550. The raw public reads went through TCRdb reprocessing: fastp at Q25, MiXCR clone calling, in-frame beta chains kept. Merged by CDR3 protein, the rows form single entries marked with the most common genes and DNA. The sample table contains approximately 150,000 distinct CDR3 sequences; only one count was recorded for approximately 35% of them. Around 50% of the sample is taken by the ten largest. Sequences were obtained from blood, either unsorted or a sorted T cell fraction (not recorded which). Source of these receptors: a human donor who was either an allogeneic HSCT recipient or a stem cell or donor lymphocyte infusion donor (not recorded which). It is not recorded whose cells these are; they may come from a transplant donor.

This chain links TRBV3-1 with TRBJ2-3; D unresolved. This CDR3 is built from 16 residues. The germline CDR1 and CDR2 sequences are LGHDT and YNNKEL (reference sequence). The V gene lost 0 bases and the J gene lost 5 bases, with 15 bases spanning the gap. CDR3 sequence reads: CASSQDLSGLGDTQYF. The CDR3 region has the DNA TGTGCCAGCAGCCAAGATCTGTCGGGTCTCGGAGATACGCAGTATTTT.

The chain carries TRBV9 and TRBJ1-1; unclear D gene. CDR3 length: 16 residues. Germline V gene lookup returns CDR1 SGDLS and CDR2 YYNGEE. The V end lost 0 bases, the J end lost 1 base, and 13 bases lay between the germline ends. CDR3 sequence: CASSVAKAATNTEAFF. As DNA, the CDR3 is TGTGCCAGCAGCGTAGCTAAGGCAGCGACGAACACTGAAGCTTTCTTT.

The rearrangement links TRBV7-9 to TRBJ2-2; D is ambiguous. Trimming took 3 bases from V and 0 from J, leaving 8 bases between them. The CDR3 consists of 15 residues. Per the germline V gene, CDR1 is SEHNR and CDR2 is FQNEAQ (reference sequence). In DNA form, the CDR3 reads TGTGCCAGCAGCTTTTTCCTCGCGAACACCGGGGAGCTGTTTTTT. Encoded protein: CASSFFLANTGELFF.

The table lists this clonotype with a few counts. V gene TRBV7-3 combines with J gene TRBJ1-1; D ambiguous. Trimming stripped 4 bases from V and 10 bases from J, with 22 bases between. This CDR3 has 15 residues. Germline CDR1 is SGHTA and CDR2 is FQGTGA. This chain's CDR3 is CASSYRRKDYTGAFF. DNA for the CDR3: TGTGCCAGCAGCTACCGCAGGAAAGACTATACCGGAGCTTTCTTT.

This clonotype was counted between two and nine times. The chain is built from TRBV12-3 or TRBV12-4 and TRBJ1-5, with D unresolved. Trimming shortened V by 5 bases and J by 1 base, and 12 bases separated the two germline ends. The CDR3 consists of 15 residues. The CDR3 is CASSPDGKSNQPQHF. CDR3 nucleotide sequence: TGTGCCAGCAGTCCGGACGGCAAGAGCAATCAGCCCCAGCATTTT.

This clonotype came up many times. The chain has TRBV20-1 and TRBJ1-2; no firm D call. The V end lost 5 bases, the J end lost 9 bases, and 13 bases lay between the germline ends. The CDR3 runs to 11 residues. Germline V gene sequence: CDR1 DFQATT, CDR2 SNEGSKA (reference sequence). Here the CDR3 DNA reads TGCAGTGCTCCACATACGCCTAGCTACACCTTC. Protein: CSAPHTPSYTF.

The chain couples TRBV28 to TRBJ1-2; D is perhaps TRBD1 (5 bases). The CDR3 runs to 13 residues. Per the germline V gene, CDR1 is MDHEN and CDR2 is SYDVKM. The V gene lost 4 bases and the J gene lost 4 bases, with 10 bases spanning the gap. The CDR3 sequence is CASSSGRSYGYTF. For the CDR3, the DNA is TGTGCCAGCAGTTCGGGACGTAGCTATGGCTACACCTTC.

This chain connects TRBV15 to TRBJ2-7; no firm D call. Germline CDR1 reads LNHNV; CDR2 reads YYDKDF (reference sequence). The CDR3 length is 15 residues. With 5 bases removed from V and 3 bases from J, the gap between germline ends came to 17 bases. CDR3 DNA sequence: TGTGCCACCAGCCCCAACCCCGACGGCAACTACGAGCAGTACTTC. Encoded protein: CATSPNPDGNYEQYF.

This clonotype was seen more than once but under ten times. The chain recombines TRBV12-3 or TRBV12-4 with TRBJ2-7; no definite D call. V dropped 1 base and J dropped 3 bases, with 13 bases sitting between them. The CDR3 is 15 amino acids. CDR3 sequence: CASSLGPGGGYEQYV. CDR3 bases: TGTGCCAGCAGTTTAGGACCTGGCGGTGGCTACGAGCAGTACGTC.

This clonotype appeared a few times. The CDR3, as DNA: TGTGCCAGCAGTTTTAGGCTCTCTCAGGGCCCCTCACCCCTCCACTTT. It specifies CASSFRLSQGPSPLHF. V usage is TRBV12-3 or TRBV12-4 and J usage is TRBJ1-6; D is perhaps TRBD1 (5 bases). Trimming cost V 3 bases and J 10 bases, with 19 bases left between them. This CDR3 contains 16 residues.

This clonotype appeared a single time. This chain uses TRBV29-1 with TRBJ2-1; D call uncertain. The germline V gene has CDR1 SQVTM and CDR2 ANQGSEA. The CDR3 contains 14 residues. V dropped 6 bases and J dropped 7 bases, with 19 bases sitting between them. The CDR3 sequence is CSVKRSQLGNEQFF. CDR3 DNA: TGCAGCGTCAAAAGGTCCCAGCTGGGGAATGAGCAGTTCTTC.

The chain uses TRBV5-1 and TRBJ1-4; 11 nucleotides line up with TRBD1. The length of the CDR3 is 15 residues. V lost 4 bases and J lost 8; bases outside the gene matches: 7. Per germline, CDR1 SGHRS and CDR2 YFSETQ. CDR3: CASSSGQGAVEKLFF. For the CDR3, the DNA is TGCGCCAGCAGCAGCGGACAGGGGGCCGTAGAAAAACTGTTTTTT.

The chain links TRBV20-1 to TRBJ1-6, with TRBD1 matching 8 bases. CDR3 size: 16 residues. V was clipped by 1 base and J by 1 base; unmatched bases: 3. CDR1 DFQATT and CDR2 SNEGSKA come from the germline V gene (reference sequence). The CDR3 region is CSARADRVSYNSPLHF. The CDR3 DNA reads TGCAGTGCTAGAGCGGACAGGGTGTCCTATAATTCACCCCTCCACTTT.

The chain recombines TRBV12-3 or TRBV12-4 with TRBJ1-5; D is unclear. V gave up 2 bases and J gave up 6 bases, with 11 bases separating them. This CDR3 spans 14 amino acids. The CDR3, as DNA: TGTGCCAGCAGTTTACGGCCCATCGGTCAGCCCCAGCATTTT. Its protein product is CASSLRPIGQPQHF.

The V and J genes are TRBV6-2 or TRBV6-3 and TRBJ2-7; D unresolved. Looked up from germline, CDR1 is MNHEY and CDR2 is SVGEGT. This CDR3 region has 11 residues. With 6 bases removed from V and 0 bases from J, the gap between germline ends came to 3 bases. The CDR3 sequence is CASRVSYEQYF. CDR3 in DNA: TGTGCCAGCAGAGTCTCCTACGAGCAGTACTTC.

This clonotype was seen a handful of times. The chain has TRBV25-1 and TRBJ1-5; TRBD1 is a possible D gene (5 bases). The germline V gene has CDR1 MGHDK and CDR2 SYGVNS. The CDR3 contains 14 residues. V lost 6 bases and J lost 7, with 16 bases in between. Written as DNA, the CDR3 is TGTGCCAGCAGCGAGGGGAGGGCCGAGCAGCCCCAGCATTTT. Amino acids: CASSEGRAEQPQHF.

This clonotype appeared a single time. This chain uses TRBV5-1 with TRBJ2-3, with 10 positions matching TRBD2. Germline V lookup: CDR1 SGHRS, CDR2 YFSETQ. V lost 4 bases to trimming and J lost 3 bases; unmatched junction nucleotides: 8. CDR3 length: 16 residues. The CDR3: CASSLKRGGGTDTQYF. The CDR3, as DNA: TGCGCCAGCAGCCTGAAGCGGGGGGGCGGAACAGATACGCAGTATTTT.

V is TRBV6-5 and J is TRBJ1-3; D possibly corresponds to TRBD1 (6 bases). The CDR3 covers 15 residues. CDR1 MNHEY and CDR2 SVGAGI come from the germline V gene. V gave up 6 bases and J gave up 0 bases, with 12 bases separating them. CDR3 amino acids: CASRPGHFSGNTIYF. CDR3 nucleotide sequence: TGTGCCAGCAGGCCGGGACACTTCTCTGGAAACACCATATATTTT.

The rearrangement joins TRBV7-9 to TRBJ1-1; 10 nucleotides agree with TRBD1. Germline loops: CDR1 SEHNR, CDR2 FQNEAQ (reference sequence). The CDR3 runs to 18 residues. With 2 bases clipped from V and 1 base from J, the junction kept 10 bases outside the gene matches. CDR3 loop: CASSLWGLDRGTNTEAFF. CDR3 in DNA: TGTGCCAGCAGCTTATGGGGATTGGACAGGGGGACGAACACTGAAGCTTTCTTT.

The chain joins TRBV4-3 to TRBJ1-1, with a tentative D call TRBD1 (5 bases). Germline V gives CDR1 LGHNA, CDR2 YSLEER. Trimming left V 0 bases short and J 1 base short, with 6 bases between. There are 14 residues in the CDR3. As DNA, the CDR3 is TGCGCCAGCAGCCAAGATGGGGGGAACACTGAAGCTTTCTTT. Protein product: CASSQDGGNTEAFF.

This chain links TRBV7-2 with TRBJ1-5; a possible D gene is TRBD1 (6 bases). In germline, CDR1 is SGHTA, CDR2 FQGNSA. V lost 5 bases and J 0 bases, leaving 11 bases between the germline ends. The CDR3 is 15 amino acids. CDR3 sequence reads: CASSPGHFSNQPQHF. In nucleotides, the CDR3 is TGTGCCAGCAGCCCGGGACACTTTAGCAATCAGCCCCAGCATTTT.

This sequence joins TRBV29-1 and TRBJ1-1, with TRBD1 matching over 9 bases. Germline values: CDR1 SQVTM, CDR2 ANQGSEA. Trimming took 7 bases from V and 4 from J; bases not matched to a gene: 4. The CDR3 sequence is 12 residues long. The CDR3 DNA is TGCAGCGGCCGGACAGGGGCCACTGAAGCTTTCTTT. It encodes CSGRTGATEAFF.

This clonotype was observed a handful of times. The chain is built from TRBV28 and TRBJ1-5; D possibly corresponds to TRBD1 (6 bases). This CDR3 spans 15 amino acids. Germline CDR1 is MDHEN and CDR2 is SYDVKM. Trimming took 5 bases from V and 7 from J, leaving 18 bases between them. CDR3 nucleotides: TGTGCCAGCAGTCTTCCGGTGGTGGGGGCACAGCCCCAGCATTTT. It codes for CASSLPVVGAQPQHF.

The CDR3 spells CASSPRLAGVSSEQFF. The CDR3 region has the DNA TGTGCCAGCTCACCCCGACTAGCGGGGGTATCAAGTGAGCAGTTCTTC. The genes are TRBV18 and TRBJ2-1, with TRBD2 matching over 12 bases. CDR1 and CDR2 (germline): KGHSH, LQKENI. CDR3 length equals 16 residues. Trimming at V came to 3 bases and at J to 9 bases, leaving 9 bases not matched to a gene.

The V and J genes are TRBV9 and TRBJ2-1, with a weak D call TRBD1 (6 bases). The germline gives CDR1 SGDLS, CDR2 YYNGEE. The CDR3 runs 16 residues. The V end was cut by 0 bases, the J end by 10 bases, with 20 bases between. The chain's CDR3 is CASSVEPRGPQSEQFF. The DNA of the CDR3 is TGTGCCAGCAGCGTAGAGCCCAGGGGCCCTCAGTCCGAGCAGTTCTTC.

This sequence joins TRBV3-1 and TRBJ1-2; D is ambiguous. The length of the CDR3 is 13 residues. Germline-derived CDR1 and CDR2 are LGHDT and YNNKEL (reference sequence). Trimming took 0 bases from V and 4 from J, leaving 6 bases between them. DNA for the CDR3: TGTGCCAGCAGCCAAGATTTCGGCTATGGCTACACCTTC. Protein: CASSQDFGYGYTF.

This clonotype was picked up a small number of times. The chain joins TRBV13 to TRBJ1-3; D unresolved. V lost 6 bases and J 2 bases, leaving 8 bases between the germline ends. The CDR3 consists of 13 residues. The germline V gene has CDR1 PRHDT and CDR2 FYEKMQ (reference sequence). The CDR3 DNA reads TGTGCCAGCAGTAGGGCCGCTGGAAACACCATATATTTT. As protein: CASSRAAGNTIYF.

This clonotype appeared a few times. This chain joins TRBV28 and TRBJ1-5; 7 bases fit TRBD1. CDR1 and CDR2 from the germline V gene are MDHEN and SYDVKM. The CDR3 has 14 amino acids. V lost 8 bases and J lost 4; bases outside the gene matches: 8. The CDR3 nucleotides are TGTGCCAGCGGACGTGTGGACAGGAATCAGCCCCAGCATTTT. The encoded protein is CASGRVDRNQPQHF.

This clonotype was detected only a few times. V is TRBV12-3 or TRBV12-4 and J is TRBJ2-2; perhaps TRBD1 as D (5 bases). This CDR3 has 15 amino acids. The V end lost 3 bases, the J end lost 4 bases, and 12 bases lay between the germline ends. CDR3 DNA: TGTGCCAGCAGTTTCTCAGGGCGGTCCACCGGGGAGCTGTTTTTT. Encoded protein: CASSFSGRSTGELFF.